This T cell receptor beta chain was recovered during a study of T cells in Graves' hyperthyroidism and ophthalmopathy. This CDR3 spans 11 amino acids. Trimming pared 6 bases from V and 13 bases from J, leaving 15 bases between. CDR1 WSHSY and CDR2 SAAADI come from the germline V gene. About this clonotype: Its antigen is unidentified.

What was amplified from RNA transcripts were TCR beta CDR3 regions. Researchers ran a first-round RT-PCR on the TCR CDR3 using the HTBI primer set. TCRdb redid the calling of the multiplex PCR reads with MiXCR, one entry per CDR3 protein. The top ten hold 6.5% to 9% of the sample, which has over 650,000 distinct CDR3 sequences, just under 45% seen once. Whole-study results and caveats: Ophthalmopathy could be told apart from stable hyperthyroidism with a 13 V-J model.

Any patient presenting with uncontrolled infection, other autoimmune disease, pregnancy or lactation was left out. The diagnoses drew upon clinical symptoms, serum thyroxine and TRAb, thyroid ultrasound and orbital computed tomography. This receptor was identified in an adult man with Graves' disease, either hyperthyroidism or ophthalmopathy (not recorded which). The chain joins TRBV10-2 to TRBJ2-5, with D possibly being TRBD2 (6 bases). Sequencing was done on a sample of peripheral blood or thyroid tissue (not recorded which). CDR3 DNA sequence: TGCGCCAGCAGCCGCGGAGGGACCTGGTACTTC. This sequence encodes CASSRGGTWYF.